The 9 T cell receptor beta chains given below trace back to one sample, sequenced in a study of T cells in Graves' hyperthyroidism and ophthalmopathy. RNA transcripts served as the template for amplifying TCR beta CDR3 regions. Primed by the HTBI set, a first-round RT-PCR was run on the TCR CDR3. TCRdb independently ran MiXCR on the multiplex PCR reads; one entry per CDR3 protein. The top ten clones hold around 40% of a sample with about 380,000 distinct CDR3 sequences, under 20% of them seen once. The sample was blood. Receptors were obtained from a man aged 18 to 30 with Graves' ophthalmopathy.

There are many counts of this clonotype. The rearrangement uses TRBV6-6 and TRBJ1-2; D gene uncertain. Trimming took 0 bases from V and 0 from J, leaving 11 bases between them. CDR1 is MNHNY, CDR2 SVGAGI, per germline (reference sequence). The CDR3 consists of 16 residues. The CDR3 sequence is CASSYSMGSSNYGYTF. The CDR3 region has the DNA TGTGCCAGCAGTTACTCGATGGGCAGCTCTAACTATGGCTACACCTTC.

This clonotype was detected only a few times. The chain uses TRBV6-2 or TRBV6-3 and TRBJ2-7; D not certain. Trimming pared 0 bases from V and 0 bases from J, leaving 15 bases between. The CDR3 consists of 17 residues. In germline, CDR1 is MNHEY, CDR2 SVGEGT. CDR3 in amino acids: CASSYSMAADLSYEQYF. CDR3 sequence (DNA): TGTGCCAGCAGTTACTCGATGGCTGCGGACCTCTCCTACGAGCAGTACTTC.

Ten or more counts support this clonotype. This sequence joins TRBV9 and TRBJ1-1; D gene ambiguous. Trimming stripped 0 bases from V and 3 bases from J, with 6 bases between. CDR3 length: 13 amino acids. Germline V gives CDR1 SGDLS, CDR2 YYNGEE. CDR3 residues: CASSVEPDTEAFF. For the CDR3, the DNA is TGTGCCAGCAGCGTAGAACCTGACACTGAAGCTTTCTTT.

V gene TRBV6-1 combines with J gene TRBJ1-5; D is uncertain. The CDR3 runs to 13 residues. CDR1 and CDR2 from the germline V gene are MNHNS and SASEGT. V lost 6 bases, J lost 6 bases, and 12 bases lay in between. CDR3 region: CASSSTYTQPQHF. CDR3 nucleotide sequence: TGTGCCAGCAGCTCCACATACACTCAGCCCCAGCATTTT.

This clonotype was detected many times. This sequence joins TRBV20-1 and TRBJ1-2; TRBD1 is a possible D gene (5 bases). The V end was cut by 0 bases, the J end by 4 bases, with 12 bases between. CDR1 DFQATT and CDR2 SNEGSKA come from the germline V gene (reference sequence). The CDR3 is 14 residues long. The chain's CDR3 is CSARDNKGSYGYTF. The CDR3 nucleotides read TGCAGTGCTAGAGATAACAAGGGGAGCTATGGCTACACCTTC.

V is TRBV11-1 and J is TRBJ1-1; maybe TRBD1 (6 bases). Germline values: CDR1 SGHAT, CDR2 FQDESV (reference sequence). There are 15 residues in the CDR3. The V end was cut by 1 base, the J end by 3 bases, with 12 bases between. CDR3: CASSLGLGGDTEAFF. The CDR3 DNA reads TGTGCCAGCAGCTTAGGACTGGGGGGCGACACTGAAGCTTTCTTT.

The table lists this clonotype with many counts. V is TRBV29-1 and J is TRBJ2-7; 12 positions agree with TRBD1. J lost 5 bases, V lost 3 bases, and 5 bases had no gene match. The germline gives CDR1 SQVTM, CDR2 ANQGSEA. This CDR3 region has 14 residues. CDR3 DNA: TGCAGCGTTGAGAGGGGGACAGGGGGCAACGAGCAGTACTTC. Protein sequence: CSVERGTGGNEQYF.

This clonotype was observed a single time. The genes are TRBV27 and TRBJ2-2; 8 bases fit TRBD1. Germline trimming cut 1 base from V and 2 bases from J; bases unmatched to any gene: 3. CDR3 length: 16 amino acids. Germline V gives CDR1 MNHEY, CDR2 SMNVEV (reference sequence). The CDR3: CASSLWTGLNTGELFF. The CDR3 DNA reads TGTGCCAGCAGTTTATGGACAGGGCTCAACACCGGGGAGCTGTTTTTT.

This clonotype was seen many times. The V gene is TRBV2, the J gene TRBJ2-5; a weak D match, TRBD2 (5 bases). Per germline, CDR1 SNHLY and CDR2 FYNNEI. This CDR3 spans 12 amino acids. Trimming stripped 1 base from V and 5 bases from J, with 5 bases between. This CDR3 reads CASSEGGETQYF. The CDR3 nucleotides read TGTGCCAGCAGTGAAGGCGGGGAGACCCAGTACTTC.